The present T cell receptor (beta chain) was sequenced within a study of cytomegalovirus exposure and HLA in healthy donors. The PCR ran on 60 Vbeta and 13 Jbeta primers. This table comes from immunoSEQ multiplex PCR, and its TCRdb copy is limited to in-frame clones, with some not included. This sample's table has about 170,000 clones. Whereas donors were nominally healthy upon sampling, unrecorded immune exposures were probable. Sequencing was done on a sample of PBMCs. This TCR was recovered from a woman between 18 and 30 years old in good health and CMV-seropositive.

This chain's CDR3 is CASSSTGDGGYTF. The CDR3 DNA follows: TGTGCCAGCAGTTCAACAGGGGACGGGGGCTACACCTTC. The chain recombines TRBV6-5 with TRBJ1-2; 7 bases map to TRBD1. V shed 4 bases, J shed 8 bases, and the junction held 7 bases outside the gene matches. The length of the CDR3 is 13 residues. Germline lookup yields CDR1 MNHEY and CDR2 SVGAGI.